The present entry profiles one T cell receptor (beta chain) with its context. The sample comes from a study of cytomegalovirus exposure and HLA in healthy donors. V trimming: 2 bases; J trimming: 2 bases; junction bases outside the gene matches: 6. The germline gives CDR1 WNHNN, CDR2 SYGVQD (reference sequence). This CDR3 has 16 amino acids. PCR primers comprised 60 Vbeta and 13 Jbeta primers. Sequencing used immunoSEQ multiplex PCR; TCRdb keeps in-frame clones, though not all of them. The sample carries 150,000 to 200,000 clones, 60% to 80% recorded once. The sample was PBMCs. The chain combines TRBV10-1 with TRBJ2-3; TRBD2 matches at 8 bases. This TCR came from a woman aged 45-65 years in good health and CMV-seropositive. The CDR3 bases are TGCGCCAGCAGTGAGGGGTGGCGGGGGGACACAGATACGCAGTATTTT. Translating it yields CASSEGWRGDTDTQYF.